What follows are 25 T cell receptor beta chains derived from one specimen sequenced in a study of blood T cell repertoires in COVID-19. Measured with immunoSEQ multiplex PCR; TCRdb has only the in-frame clones, and not every one. The sample contains hundreds of thousands of clones, around 86% of which appear only once. The specimen was peripheral blood. Source of these receptors: a human donor in a cohort sampled during active COVID-19.

The J gene is TRBJ1-2, the V gene TRBV5-6, with D perhaps TRBD1 (5 bases). Germline V gives CDR1 SGHDT, CDR2 YYEEEE. The CDR3 consists of 13 residues. V was shortened by 4 bases and J by 8 bases, with 15 bases between the two germline ends. The CDR3 loop is CASSPTRQRGYTF. CDR3 DNA sequence: TGTGCCAGCAGCCCCACCCGACAGAGAGGCTACACCTTC. Full variable domain (remainder filled in from reference TRBV5-6 and TRBJ1-2): DAGVTQSPTHLIKTRGQQVTLRCSPKSGHDTVSWYQQALGQGPQFIFQYYEEEERQRGNFPDRFSGHQFPNYSSELNVNALLLGDSALYLCASSPTRQRGYTFGSGTRLTVV.

V is TRBV5-4 and J is TRBJ2-2; 9 positions agree with TRBD1. The germline V gene has CDR1 SGHNT and CDR2 YYREEE (reference sequence). V trimming: 3 bases; J trimming: 4 bases; junction bases outside the gene matches: 7. CDR3 length equals 16 residues. The CDR3 bases are TGTGCCAGCAGCTACAGGACAGGGGTGGGCACCGGGGAGCTGTTTTTT. Translating gives CASSYRTGVGTGELFF. The full variable domain, in which reference TRBV5-4 and TRBJ2-2 provide the parts outside the CDR3, is ETGVTQSPTHLIKTRGQQVTLRCSSQSGHNTVSWYQQALGQGPQFIFQYYREEENGRGNFPPRFSGLQFPNYSSELNVNALELDDSALYLCASSYRTGVGTGELFFGEGSRLTVL.

This chain connects TRBV3-1 (or the pseudogene TRBV3-2) to TRBJ2-7; 7 nucleotides match TRBD2. The germline V gene encodes CDR1 LGHDT and CDR2 YNNKEL (reference sequence). This CDR3 is 13 amino acids long. The V segment lost 1 base and the J segment 7 bases; nucleotides outside the gene matches: 4. In DNA form, the CDR3 reads TGTGCCAGCAGCCAAGGACTAGCATTAGAGCAGTACTTC. Its protein product is CASSQGLALEQYF.

The V and J genes are TRBV5-6 and TRBJ2-5; D is uncertain. The germline CDR1 and CDR2 sequences are SGHDT and YYEEEE. This CDR3 region has 11 residues. Trimming took off 4 bases at V and 3 bases at J, with 4 bases between the two ends. The CDR3 DNA follows: TGTGCCAGCAGCCACAAAGAGACCCAGTACTTC. Amino acids: CASSHKETQYF.

This chain joins TRBV27 and TRBJ2-7, with D perhaps TRBD1 (6 bases). The V end lost 4 bases, the J end lost 0 bases, and 10 bases lay between the germline ends. The CDR3 runs 14 residues. The germline CDR1 and CDR2 sequences are MNHEY and SMNVEV (reference sequence). CDR3 loop: CASSYQTGSYEQYF. The CDR3 DNA is TGTGCCAGCAGTTATCAGACAGGCTCCTACGAGCAGTACTTC.

The rearrangement joins TRBV5-1 to TRBJ1-2; 7 bases agree with TRBD1. Germline-derived CDR1 and CDR2 are SGHRS and YFSETQ. The CDR3 totals 14 residues. V was pared by 2 bases and J by 4 bases, with 5 bases of the junction left unmatched. CDR3 coding DNA: TGCGCCAGCAGCTTCCCGGGACAGACCTATGGCTACACCTTC. It encodes CASSFPGQTYGYTF.

This clone was recorded once. The chain has TRBV30 and TRBJ2-7; a weak D match, TRBD2 (5 bases). Germline V gene lookup returns CDR1 GTSNPN and CDR2 SVGIG (reference sequence). The CDR3 runs to 14 residues. V lost 4 bases and J 2 bases, leaving 15 bases between the germline ends. CDR3 sequence reads: CAWNTGYSTYEQYF. CDR3 bases: TGTGCCTGGAATACGGGATACTCAACCTACGAGCAGTACTTC. Variable domain in full (rest from reference TRBV30 and TRBJ2-7): SQTIHQWPATLVQPVGSPLSLECTVEGTSNPNLYWYRQAAGRGLQLLFYSVGIGQISSEVPQNLSASRPQDRQFILSSKKLLLSDSGFYLCAWNTGYSTYEQYFGPGTRLTVT.

V gene TRBV5-1 combines with J gene TRBJ1-1; D is uncertain. CDR3 length equals 15 residues. Looked up from germline, CDR1 is SGHRS and CDR2 is YFSETQ. V lost 1 base and J 6 bases, leaving 16 bases between the germline ends. In DNA, the CDR3 is TGCGCCAGCAGCTTGCTTCCCGGGAAACACGCTGAAGCTTTCTTT. This encodes CASSLLPGKHAEAFF.

V is TRBV6-5 and J is TRBJ2-7; TRBD2 is a possible D gene (6 bases). Germline V gene data show CDR1 as MNHEY and CDR2 as SVGAGI. With 5 bases removed from V and 3 bases from J, the gap between germline ends came to 14 bases. The CDR3 spans 14 residues. The CDR3 DNA reads TGTGCCAGCAGTCCTCGACTAGGGAGCTACGAGCAGTACTTC. Protein: CASSPRLGSYEQYF.

CDR3 bases: TGCGCCAGCAGCCAAAAACCGGGACAGGGCACAGATACGCAGTATTTT. Amino acids: CASSQKPGQGTDTQYF. V is TRBV4-1 and J is TRBJ2-3; TRBD1 matches 8 bases. With V trimmed by 2 bases and J by 1 base, 5 bases remained unmatched. This CDR3 is 16 amino acids long. Germline lookup yields CDR1 MGHRA and CDR2 YSYEKL.

This chain links TRBV27 with TRBJ2-7; 9 positions match TRBD2. The CDR3 runs 15 residues. Germline trimming cut 5 bases from V and 1 base from J; bases unmatched to any gene: 6. Germline V CDR1 and CDR2: MNHEY, SMNVEV (reference sequence). CDR3 nucleotides: TGTGCCAGCAGTCCCAGCGGGGGGACATCCTACGAGCAGTACTTC. This gives the protein CASSPSGGTSYEQYF.

Remarks on this clone: Other nucleotide sequences in the sample specify the same CDR3. The rearrangement uses TRBV12-3 or TRBV12-4 and TRBJ1-2; unclear D gene. Deletions cut 5 bases from V and 1 base from J, with 5 bases between. The CDR3 runs 12 residues. Here the CDR3 reads CASSRGNYGYTF. Written as DNA, the CDR3 is TGTGCCAGCAGTCGGGGTAACTATGGCTACACCTTC.

The CDR3 DNA is TGTGCCAGCAGCCAAGCCGATTCACCCCTCCACTTT. Residues: CASSQADSPLHF. The chain uses TRBV3-1 (or the pseudogene TRBV3-2) and TRBJ1-6; D is unclear. The V gene lost 1 base and the J gene lost 8 bases, with 3 bases spanning the gap. This CDR3 contains 12 residues. Germline V gene lookup returns CDR1 LGHDT and CDR2 YNNKEL (reference sequence).

This chain uses TRBV7-2 with TRBJ2-5, with 7 bases that match TRBD2. Germline V gene data show CDR1 as SGHTA and CDR2 as FQGNSA. The V segment lost 2 bases and the J segment 2 bases; nucleotides outside the gene matches: 11. The CDR3 totals 17 residues. In DNA form, the CDR3 reads TGTGCCAGCAGCTTAATGTCTAGCGGAGGCGCACAAGAGACCCAGTACTTC. Protein: CASSLMSSGGAQETQYF.

This clone has a handful of counts. The chain is built from TRBV14 and TRBJ1-1, with TRBD1 matching over 8 bases. The CDR3 is made up of 15 amino acids. Germline lookup yields CDR1 SGHDN and CDR2 FVKESK. V was clipped by 2 bases and J by 2 bases; unmatched bases: 4. CDR3 sequence reads: CASSQIQGGNTEAFF. In nucleotides, the CDR3 is TGTGCCAGCAGCCAAATACAGGGGGGTAACACTGAAGCTTTCTTT.

This rearrangement joins TRBV4-2 to TRBJ2-7; 7 nucleotides agree with TRBD2. The CDR3 loop spans 15 amino acids. Germline trimming cut 6 bases from V and 0 bases from J; bases unmatched to any gene: 8. Germline V CDR1 and CDR2: LGHNA, YNFKEQ. The CDR3 region is CASSQTSSSSYEQYF. Here the CDR3 DNA reads TGTGCCAGCAGTCAGACTAGCTCTAGCTCCTACGAGCAGTACTTC.

The chain links TRBV7-2 to TRBJ1-2; D might be TRBD1 (5 bases). Germline V gene lookup returns CDR1 SGHTA and CDR2 FQGNSA. Between the trimmed V and J ends, which lost 2 bases and 3 bases, there was a span of 13 bases. The CDR3 runs to 15 residues. CDR3 DNA: TGTGCCAGCAGCTTAATGCAGGGATTGGACTATGGCTACACCTTC. Translated: CASSLMQGLDYGYTF.

The chain combines TRBV15 with TRBJ1-4; possible D gene TRBD1, 6 bases. The CDR3 has 14 residues. The V gene's germline CDR1 is LNHNV and CDR2 YYDKDF (reference sequence). V shed 3 bases and J shed 4 bases, with 9 bases lying between them. CDR3 DNA: TGTGCCACCAGCAGGGACAGCTTTAATGAAAAACTGTTTTTT. Translating it yields CATSRDSFNEKLFF.

The rearrangement joins TRBV6-5 to TRBJ1-3, with a weak D call TRBD1 (5 bases). Germline lookup yields CDR1 MNHEY and CDR2 SVGAGI. Between the trimmed V and J ends, which lost 6 bases and 3 bases, there was a span of 15 bases. This CDR3 region has 15 residues. The CDR3 here is CASRSLAGYGNTIYF. CDR3 coding DNA: TGTGCCAGCAGAAGCCTCGCAGGGTATGGAAACACCATATATTTT.

The J gene is TRBJ2-1, the V gene TRBV21-1; TRBD1, the D gene given by the table, was not confirmed from the DNA. TRBV21-1 is assigned pseudogene status. This CDR3 contains 14 residues. CDR3 residues: CASSNQGNFNEQFF. The CDR3 DNA reads TGTGCCAGCAGCAACCAGGGGAATTTCAATGAGCAGTTCTTC.

The rearrangement joins TRBV3-1 (or the pseudogene TRBV3-2) to TRBJ2-3; 10 bases agree with TRBD2. The ends lost 2 bases at V and 2 bases at J; junction bases unmatched: 10. CDR1 and CDR2 (germline): LGHDT, YNNKEL (reference sequence). The CDR3 runs to 18 residues. CDR3 DNA sequence: TGTGCCAGCAGCCAACGGTCCATAGCGGGAGGTTTCACAGATACGCAGTATTTT. As protein: CASSQRSIAGGFTDTQYF.

This chain links TRBV6-5 with TRBJ1-1, with 7 bases aligning to TRBD1. V dropped 8 bases and J dropped 10; count of bases not matched to a gene: 16. The CDR3 contains 14 residues. Germline V gene data show CDR1 as MNHEY and CDR2 as SVGAGI. In DNA form, the CDR3 reads TGTGCCAGCCGCCAACTCGAGGGGGCCCGGGGAGCTTTCTTT. It translates to CASRQLEGARGAFF.

The chain joins TRBV2 to TRBJ1-4, with D tentatively TRBD1 (5 bases). The germline gives CDR1 SNHLY, CDR2 FYNNEI. Trimming took off 8 bases at V and 2 bases at J, with 30 bases between the two ends. This CDR3 is 20 amino acids long. The chain's CDR3 is CASGLVWIGTPRSTNEKLFF. The CDR3 bases are TGTGCCAGCGGATTGGTTTGGATAGGGACTCCTAGATCCACTAATGAAAAACTGTTTTTT.

The chain couples TRBV19 to TRBJ1-4; 7 positions match TRBD1. Losses at the gene ends were 2 bases for V and 6 bases for J; bases not matched to a gene: 12. Germline V gene lookup returns CDR1 LNHDA and CDR2 SQIVND (reference sequence). The CDR3 has 17 residues. In nucleotides, the CDR3 is TGTGCCAGTAGTATACCCACCGCAGACAGGGAGGATGAAAAACTGTTTTTT. The encoded protein is CASSIPTADREDEKLFF. Complete variable domain (other parts from reference TRBV19 and TRBJ1-4): DGGITQSPKYLFRKEGQNVTLSCEQNLNHDAMYWYRQDPGQGLRLIYYSQIVNDFQKGDIAEGYSVSREKKESFPLTVTSAQKNPTAFYLCASSIPTADREDEKLFFGSGTQLSVL.

CDR3 sequence reads: CASSIGGRYNEQFF. CDR3 nucleotides: TGTGCCAGTAGTATAGGGGGCAGATACAATGAGCAGTTCTTC. The chain recombines TRBV19 with TRBJ2-1; TRBD1 might be the D (5 bases). With 1 base removed from V and 4 bases from J, the gap between germline ends came to 8 bases. The CDR3 consists of 14 residues. The germline gives CDR1 LNHDA, CDR2 SQIVND (reference sequence).